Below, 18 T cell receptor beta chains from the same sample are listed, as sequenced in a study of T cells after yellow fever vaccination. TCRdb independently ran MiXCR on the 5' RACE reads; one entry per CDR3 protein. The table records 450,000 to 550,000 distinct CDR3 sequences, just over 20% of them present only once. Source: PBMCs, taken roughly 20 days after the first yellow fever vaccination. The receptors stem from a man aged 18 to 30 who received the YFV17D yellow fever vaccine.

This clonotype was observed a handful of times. The DNA of the CDR3 is TGTGCCAGTAGTTCGGGACAGGGAAACATTCAGTACTTC. This translates into CASSSGQGNIQYF. The chain joins TRBV19 to TRBJ2-4; 9 bases agree with TRBD1. V shed 5 bases and J 6 bases; nucleotides not matched to a gene: 2. CDR3 length: 13 amino acids. Germline lookup yields CDR1 LNHDA and CDR2 SQIVND (reference sequence).

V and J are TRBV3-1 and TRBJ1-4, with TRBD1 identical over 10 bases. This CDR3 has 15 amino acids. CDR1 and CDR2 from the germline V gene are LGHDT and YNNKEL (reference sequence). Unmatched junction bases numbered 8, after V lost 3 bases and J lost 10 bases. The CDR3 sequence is CASSHGGGDRGKLFF. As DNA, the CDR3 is TGTGCCAGCAGCCATGGAGGTGGGGACAGGGGAAAACTGTTTTTT.

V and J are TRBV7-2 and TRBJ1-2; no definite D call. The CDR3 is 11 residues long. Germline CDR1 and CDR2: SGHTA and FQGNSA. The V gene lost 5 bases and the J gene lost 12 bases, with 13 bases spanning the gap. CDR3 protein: CASSPYDPHTF. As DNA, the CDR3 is TGTGCCAGCAGCCCGTATGATCCCCACACCTTC.

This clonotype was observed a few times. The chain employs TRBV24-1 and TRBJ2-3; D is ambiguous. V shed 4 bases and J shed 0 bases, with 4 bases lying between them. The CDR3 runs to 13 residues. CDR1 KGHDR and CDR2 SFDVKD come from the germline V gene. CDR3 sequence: CATSEASTDTQYF. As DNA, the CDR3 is TGTGCCACCAGTGAAGCTAGCACAGATACGCAGTATTTT.

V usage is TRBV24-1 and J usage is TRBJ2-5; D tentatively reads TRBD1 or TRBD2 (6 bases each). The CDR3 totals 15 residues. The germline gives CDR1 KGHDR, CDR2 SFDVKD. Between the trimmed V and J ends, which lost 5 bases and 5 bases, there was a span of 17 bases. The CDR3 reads CATSAGVGGWETQYF. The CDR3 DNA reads TGTGCCACCAGTGCCGGCGTGGGGGGCTGGGAGACCCAGTACTTC.

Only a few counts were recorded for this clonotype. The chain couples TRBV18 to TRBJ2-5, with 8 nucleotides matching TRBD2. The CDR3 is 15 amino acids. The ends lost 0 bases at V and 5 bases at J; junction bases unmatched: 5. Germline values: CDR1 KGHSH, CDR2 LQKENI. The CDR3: CASSPPSGGSETQYF. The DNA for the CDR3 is TGTGCCAGCTCACCACCCAGCGGGGGCAGCGAGACCCAGTACTTC.

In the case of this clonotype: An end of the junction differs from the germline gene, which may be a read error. CDR3 amino acids: CASSTGTGITGELFF. CDR3 coding DNA: TGTGCTAGCAGCACCGGGACAGGGATCACCGGGGAGCTGTTTTTT. The chain joins TRBV7-7 to TRBJ2-2; 9 nucleotides line up with TRBD1. The CDR3 covers 15 residues. Per the germline V gene, CDR1 is SSHAT and CDR2 is FNYEAQ (reference sequence).

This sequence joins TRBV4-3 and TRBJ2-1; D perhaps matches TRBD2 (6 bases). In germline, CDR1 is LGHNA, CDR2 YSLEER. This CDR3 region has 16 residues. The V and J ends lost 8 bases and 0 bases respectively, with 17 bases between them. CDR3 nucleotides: TGCGCCAGCTCTTTCGCCGGGGGTGGCTCCTACAATGAGCAGTTCTTC. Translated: CASSFAGGGSYNEQFF.

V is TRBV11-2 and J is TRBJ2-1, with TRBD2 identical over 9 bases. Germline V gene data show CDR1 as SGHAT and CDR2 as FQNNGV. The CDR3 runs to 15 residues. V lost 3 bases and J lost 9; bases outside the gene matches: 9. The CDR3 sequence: CASSFILAGRGEQFF. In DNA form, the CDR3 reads TGTGCCAGCAGCTTCATCCTAGCGGGGCGCGGTGAGCAGTTCTTC.

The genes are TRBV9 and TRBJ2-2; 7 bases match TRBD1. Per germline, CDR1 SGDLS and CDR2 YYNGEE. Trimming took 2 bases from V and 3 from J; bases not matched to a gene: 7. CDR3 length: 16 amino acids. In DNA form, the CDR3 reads TGTGCCAGCAGCGTTGAAGGGGGCTTTGACACCGGGGAGCTGTTTTTT. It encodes CASSVEGGFDTGELFF.

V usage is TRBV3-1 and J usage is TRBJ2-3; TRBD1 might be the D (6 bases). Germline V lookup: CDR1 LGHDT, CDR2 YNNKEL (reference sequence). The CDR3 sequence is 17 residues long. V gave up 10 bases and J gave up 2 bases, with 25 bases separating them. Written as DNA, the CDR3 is TGTGCCACCTGCCAAGAAACCGGGACATTGGACACAGATACGCAGTATTTT. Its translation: CATCQETGTLDTDTQYF.

CDR3 nucleotides: TGTGCCAGCAGTTACTCCCTGGCGGCAGGGGAAGTAGCTTTCTTT. It specifies CASSYSLAAGEVAFF. The chain combines TRBV6-5 with TRBJ1-1, with D maybe TRBD1 (6 bases). Germline V gene data show CDR1 as MNHEY and CDR2 as SVGAGI. This CDR3 comprises 15 residues. V dropped 0 bases and J dropped 10 bases, with 18 bases sitting between them.

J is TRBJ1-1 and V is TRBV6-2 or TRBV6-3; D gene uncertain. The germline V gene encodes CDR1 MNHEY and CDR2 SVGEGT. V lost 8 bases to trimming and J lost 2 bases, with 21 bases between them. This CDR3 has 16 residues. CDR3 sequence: CASASHPGRSNTEAFF. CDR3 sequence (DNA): TGTGCCAGCGCGAGCCATCCGGGCAGGAGCAACACTGAAGCTTTCTTT.

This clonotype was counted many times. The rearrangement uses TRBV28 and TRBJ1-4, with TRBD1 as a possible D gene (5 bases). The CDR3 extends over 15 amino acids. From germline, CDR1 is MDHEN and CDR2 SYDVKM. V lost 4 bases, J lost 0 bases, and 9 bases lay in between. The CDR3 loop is CASSSRDATNEKLFF. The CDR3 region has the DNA TGTGCCAGCAGTTCAAGGGACGCAACTAATGAAAAACTGTTTTTT.

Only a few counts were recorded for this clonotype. CDR3 nucleotides: TGTGCCAGCAGTTCGCCTCTGGGGGTTTCACCCCTCCACTTT. Translation: CASSSPLGVSPLHF. The rearrangement joins TRBV6-5 to TRBJ1-6; D perhaps matches TRBD1 (5 bases). Trimming removed 4 bases from V and 9 bases from J, with 13 bases in between. Germline CDR1 MNHEY, CDR2 SVGAGI. The CDR3 is made up of 14 amino acids.

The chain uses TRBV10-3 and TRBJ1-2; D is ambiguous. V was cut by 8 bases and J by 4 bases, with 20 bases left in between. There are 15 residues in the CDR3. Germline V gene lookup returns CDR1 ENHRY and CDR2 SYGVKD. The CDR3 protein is CAIQKESSVVYGYTF. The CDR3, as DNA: TGTGCCATCCAGAAGGAGTCTAGCGTTGTCTATGGCTACACCTTC.

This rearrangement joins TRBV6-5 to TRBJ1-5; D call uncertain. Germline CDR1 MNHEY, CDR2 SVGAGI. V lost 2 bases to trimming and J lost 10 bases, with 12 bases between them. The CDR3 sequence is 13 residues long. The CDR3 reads CASSYTTEGPQHF. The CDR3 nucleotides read TGTGCCAGCAGTTACACCACAGAAGGTCCCCAGCATTTT.

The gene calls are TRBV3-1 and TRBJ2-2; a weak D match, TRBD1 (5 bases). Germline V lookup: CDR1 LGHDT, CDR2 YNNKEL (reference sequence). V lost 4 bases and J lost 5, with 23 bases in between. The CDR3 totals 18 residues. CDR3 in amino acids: CASSLELQGLALTGELFF. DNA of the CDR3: TGTGCCAGCAGCCTCGAACTGCAGGGTTTGGCACTAACCGGGGAGCTGTTTTTT.